Shown below are 5 T cell receptor beta chains from a single sample sequenced in a study of cytomegalovirus exposure and HLA in healthy donors (dated by TCRdb to 2016 to 2017). The library was built by means of the immunoSEQ multiplex PCR assay. For the multiplex PCR, a mixture combining 60 forward primers for TCR Vbeta segments and 13 reverse primers for TCR Jbeta segments was used. The table comes from immuneACCESS by way of TCRdb, which keeps in-frame sequences with V and J called. Part of the clones is missing from these tables; in studies checked, under half for an unresolved V gene and the rest for unknown reasons. This sample's table has entries for 130,000 or so clones. Together, the top ten hold around 1.6% of the sample. Sequencing was carried out using PBMCs. The receptors were sampled from a woman aged 40 to 55 in good health and CMV-seropositive.

The chain uses TRBV29-1 and TRBJ2-1, with D possibly matching TRBD1 (6 bases). The CDR3 length is 12 residues. Trimming shortened V by 7 bases and J by 5 bases, and 12 bases separated the two germline ends. The germline CDR1 and CDR2 sequences are SQVTM and ANQGSEA. The CDR3 sequence: CSGGQLDNEQFF. The CDR3 nucleotides read TGCAGCGGTGGACAGTTAGACAATGAGCAGTTCTTC.

CDR3 sequence reads: CASSEGGSQETQYF. In DNA, the CDR3 is TGCGCCAGCAGCGAAGGAGGATCTCAAGAGACCCAGTACTTC. This sequence joins TRBV5-1 and TRBJ2-5, with D perhaps matching TRBD2 (5 bases). Trimming cost V 4 bases and J 2 bases, with 12 bases left between them. The CDR3 has 14 amino acids. CDR1 and CDR2 from the germline V gene are SGHRS and YFSETQ.

This chain links TRBV9 with TRBJ2-1, with no clear D. The CDR3 sequence is 15 residues long. Trimming removed 3 bases at V and 1 base at J, with 11 bases between. CDR1 and CDR2 (germline): SGDLS, YYNGEE. This chain's CDR3 is CASSGPVASYNEQFF. CDR3 nucleotide sequence: TGTGCCAGCAGCGGACCGGTAGCTTCCTACAATGAGCAGTTCTTC. The full variable domain, with the rest looked up from reference TRBV9 and TRBJ2-1, is DSGVTQTPKHLITATGQRVTLRCSPRSGDLSVYWYQQSLDQGLQFLIQYYNGEERAKGNILERFSAQQFPDLHSELNLSSLELGDSALYFCASSGPVASYNEQFFGPGTRLTVL.

V gene TRBV5-1 combines with J gene TRBJ2-1; TRBD2 agrees at 13 bases. This CDR3 contains 20 residues. With 3 bases clipped from V and 0 bases from J, the junction kept 12 bases outside the gene matches. The V gene's germline CDR1 is SGHRS and CDR2 YFSETQ. The CDR3 DNA reads TGCGCCAGCAGCTCACCCAGACTAGCGGGAGGCCTCAGCTCCTACAATGAGCAGTTCTTC. It codes for CASSSPRLAGGLSSYNEQFF. Supplemented by reference TRBV5-1 and TRBJ2-1, the full variable domain reads KAGVTQTPRYLIKTRGQQVTLSCSPISGHRSVSWYQQTPGQGLQFLFEYFSETQRNKGNFPGRFSGRQFSNSRSEMNVSTLELGDSALYLCASSSPRLAGGLSSYNEQFFGPGTRLTVL.

V and J are TRBV9 and TRBJ2-2, with TRBD2 identical over 7 bases. The germline V gene encodes CDR1 SGDLS and CDR2 YYNGEE. V lost 2 bases, J lost 7 bases, and 8 bases stayed unmatched. There are 15 residues in the CDR3. This CDR3 is CASSVHAGAGGELFF. The CDR3 DNA reads TGTGCCAGCAGCGTCCACGCGGGAGCTGGCGGGGAGCTGTTTTTT.